This T cell receptor (beta chain) originates from a study of Graves' ophthalmopathy and Graves' hyperthyroidism. PBMCs were isolated from a roughly 9.3 ml sample of fresh peripheral blood. This clonotype was observed at least ten times. This CDR3 has 13 residues. Germline V gene data show CDR1 as SQVTM and CDR2 as ANQGSEA. With 6 bases removed from V and 6 bases from J, the gap between germline ends came to 17 bases. Amplifying from RNA transcripts, the study obtained TCR beta CDR3 regions. First-round RT-PCR employed HTBI primers, with a second-round multiplex PCR after it. TCRdb reanalysed the multiplex PCR reads using MiXCR and keeps one entry per CDR3 protein. Here the sample spans around 660,000 distinct CDR3 sequences, about two fifths being singletons.

This chain joins TRBV29-1 and TRBJ1-2, with D perhaps TRBD1 (5 bases). This TCR derives from an adult man with Graves' ophthalmopathy. Sequencing was done on a sample of peripheral blood. CDR3 bases: TGCAGCGTGCAGGGCGCCTCGGTTGATGGCTACACCTTC. Translating it yields CSVQGASVDGYTF.